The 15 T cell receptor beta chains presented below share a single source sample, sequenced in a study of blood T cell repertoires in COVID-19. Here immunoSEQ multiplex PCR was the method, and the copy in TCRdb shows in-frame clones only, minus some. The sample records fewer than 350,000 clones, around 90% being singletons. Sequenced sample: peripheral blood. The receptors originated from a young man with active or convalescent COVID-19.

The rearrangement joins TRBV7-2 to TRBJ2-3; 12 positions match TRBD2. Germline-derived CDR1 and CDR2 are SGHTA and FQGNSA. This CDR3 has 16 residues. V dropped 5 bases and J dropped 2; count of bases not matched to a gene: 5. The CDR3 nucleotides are TGTGCCAGCAGCCATACTAGCGGGGGGAACACAGATACGCAGTATTTT. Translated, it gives CASSHTSGGNTDTQYF. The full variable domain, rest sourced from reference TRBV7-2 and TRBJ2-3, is GAGVSQSPSNKVTEKGKDVELRCDPISGHTALYWYRQSLGQGLEFLIYFQGNSAPDKSGLPSDRFSAERTGGSVSTLTIQRTQQEDSAVYLCASSHTSGGNTDTQYFGPGTRLTVL.

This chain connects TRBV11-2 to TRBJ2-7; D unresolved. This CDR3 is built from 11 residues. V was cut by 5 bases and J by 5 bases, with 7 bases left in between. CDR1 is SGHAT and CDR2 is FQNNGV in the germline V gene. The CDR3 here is CASSQFHEQYF. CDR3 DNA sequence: TGTGCCAGCAGCCAATTCCACGAGCAGTACTTC.

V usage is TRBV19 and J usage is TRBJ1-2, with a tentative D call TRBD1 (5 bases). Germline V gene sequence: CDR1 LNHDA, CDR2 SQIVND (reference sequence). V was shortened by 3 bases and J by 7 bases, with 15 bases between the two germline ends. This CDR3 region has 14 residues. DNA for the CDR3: TGTGCCAGTAGTATCGGCGGGGGGAAGGTTGGCTACACCTTC. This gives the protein CASSIGGGKVGYTF.

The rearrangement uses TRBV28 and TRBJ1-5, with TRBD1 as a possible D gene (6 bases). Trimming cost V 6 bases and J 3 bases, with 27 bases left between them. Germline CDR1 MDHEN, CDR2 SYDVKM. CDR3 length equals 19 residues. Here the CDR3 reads CASSFYRYREEGNNQPQHF. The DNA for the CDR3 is TGTGCCAGCAGCTTTTATCGATACAGGGAAGAGGGGAACAATCAGCCCCAGCATTTT.

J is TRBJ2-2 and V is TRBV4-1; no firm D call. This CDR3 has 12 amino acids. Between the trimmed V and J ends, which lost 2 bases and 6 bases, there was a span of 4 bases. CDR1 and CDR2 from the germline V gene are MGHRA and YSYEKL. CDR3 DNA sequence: TGCGCCAGCAGCCAACGTCCCGGGGAGCTGTTTTTT. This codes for CASSQRPGELFF.

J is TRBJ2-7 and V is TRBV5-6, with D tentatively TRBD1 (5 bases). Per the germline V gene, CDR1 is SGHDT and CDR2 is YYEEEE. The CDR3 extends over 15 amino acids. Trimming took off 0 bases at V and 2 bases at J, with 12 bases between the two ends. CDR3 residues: CASSLVRTLPYEQYF. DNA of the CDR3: TGTGCCAGCAGCTTGGTGAGGACACTTCCCTACGAGCAGTACTTC.

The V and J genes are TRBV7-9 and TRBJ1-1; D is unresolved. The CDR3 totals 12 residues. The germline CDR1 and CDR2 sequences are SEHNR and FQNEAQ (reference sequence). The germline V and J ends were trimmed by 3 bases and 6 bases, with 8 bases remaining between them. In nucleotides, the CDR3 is TGTGCCAGCAGCTTTGGGCAGCCTGAAGCTTTCTTT. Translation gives CASSFGQPEAFF.

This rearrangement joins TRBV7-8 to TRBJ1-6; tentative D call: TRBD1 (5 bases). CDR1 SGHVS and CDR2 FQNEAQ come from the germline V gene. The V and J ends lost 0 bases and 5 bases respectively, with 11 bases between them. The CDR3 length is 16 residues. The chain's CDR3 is CASSLARVTNNSPLHF. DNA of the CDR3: TGTGCCAGCAGCTTAGCCAGGGTTACTAATAATTCACCCCTCCACTTT.

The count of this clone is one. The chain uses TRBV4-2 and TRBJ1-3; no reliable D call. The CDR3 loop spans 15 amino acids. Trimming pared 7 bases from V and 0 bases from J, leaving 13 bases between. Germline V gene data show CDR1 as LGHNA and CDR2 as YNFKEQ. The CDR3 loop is CASTPRLISGNTIYF. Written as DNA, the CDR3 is TGTGCCAGCACCCCGAGACTGATCTCTGGAAACACCATATATTTT.

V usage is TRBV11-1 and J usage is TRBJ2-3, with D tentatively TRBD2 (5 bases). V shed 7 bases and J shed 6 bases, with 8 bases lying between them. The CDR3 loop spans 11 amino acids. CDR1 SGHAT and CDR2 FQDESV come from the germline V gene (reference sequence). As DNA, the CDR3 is TGTGCCAGCAAGAAGCGGGATACGCAGTATTTT. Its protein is CASKKRDTQYF.

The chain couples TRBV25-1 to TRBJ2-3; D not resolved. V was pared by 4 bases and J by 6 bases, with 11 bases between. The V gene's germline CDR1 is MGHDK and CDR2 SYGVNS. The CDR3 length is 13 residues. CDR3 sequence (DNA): TGTGCCAGCAGTGGCAGGATATCCGATACGCAGTATTTT. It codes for CASSGRISDTQYF.

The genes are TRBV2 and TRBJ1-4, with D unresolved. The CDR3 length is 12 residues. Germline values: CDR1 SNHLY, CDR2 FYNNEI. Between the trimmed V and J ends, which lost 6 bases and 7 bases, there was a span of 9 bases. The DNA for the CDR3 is TGTGCCAGCAGCGCCAGTGGTGAAAAACTGTTTTTT. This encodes CASSASGEKLFF.

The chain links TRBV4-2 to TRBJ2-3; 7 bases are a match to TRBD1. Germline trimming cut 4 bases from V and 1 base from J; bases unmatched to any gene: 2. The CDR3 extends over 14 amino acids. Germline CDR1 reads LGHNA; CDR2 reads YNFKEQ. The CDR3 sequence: CASSLDRGTDTQYF. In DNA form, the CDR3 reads TGTGCCAGCAGCCTAGACAGGGGCACAGATACGCAGTATTTT.

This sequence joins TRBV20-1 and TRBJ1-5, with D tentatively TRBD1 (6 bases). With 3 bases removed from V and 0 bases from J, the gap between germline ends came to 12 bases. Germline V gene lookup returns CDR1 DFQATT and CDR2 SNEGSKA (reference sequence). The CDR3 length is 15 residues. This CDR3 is CSASTGHYSNQPQHF. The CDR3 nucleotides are TGCAGTGCTAGTACAGGGCATTATAGCAATCAGCCCCAGCATTTT.

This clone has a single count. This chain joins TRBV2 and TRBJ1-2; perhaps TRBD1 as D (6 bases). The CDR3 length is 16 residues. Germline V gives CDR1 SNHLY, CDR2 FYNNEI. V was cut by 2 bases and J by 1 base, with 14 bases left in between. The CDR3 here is CASSERLGQINYGYTF. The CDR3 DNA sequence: TGTGCCAGCAGTGAAAGATTAGGACAGATTAACTATGGCTACACCTTC.